The next 20 T cell receptor beta chains were all read from a single sample in a study of post-analysis software for immune sequencing data. The study's findings and limits: With TRBV5-6, TRBV5-1 and TRBV20-1 included, about 5 TRBV segments were more frequent in patients than in controls.

Carried by the TCR beta cDNA libraries were unique molecular identifiers. Each CDR3 protein gets one entry after TCRdb re-called the PCR reads with MiXCR. The table lists around 700,000 distinct CDR3 sequences, more than 50% of them singletons, with around 10% in the top ten. No antigen has been assigned to these receptors. Input material: blood. All receptors come from a girl aged 2 to 10 with multiple sclerosis.

V and J are TRBV9 and TRBJ1-2; 7 nucleotides agree with TRBD1. Germline CDR1 and CDR2: SGDLS and YYNGEE. The ends lost 0 bases at V and 3 bases at J; junction bases unmatched: 2. There are 14 residues in the CDR3. The CDR3 region has the DNA TGTGCCAGCAGCGTAGGCGGACAGGACTATGGCTACACCTTC. This encodes CASSVGGQDYGYTF. The complete variable domain, with remaining parts taken from reference TRBV9 and TRBJ1-2, reads DSGVTQTPKHLITATGQRVTLRCSPRSGDLSVYWYQQSLDQGLQFLIQYYNGEERAKGNILERFSAQQFPDLHSELNLSSLELGDSALYFCASSVGGQDYGYTFGSGTRLTVV.

J is TRBJ2-1 and V is TRBV20-1, with D unresolved. The CDR3 covers 14 residues. The V end was cut by 5 bases, the J end by 0 bases, with 11 bases between. Germline-derived CDR1 and CDR2 are DFQATT and SNEGSKA (reference sequence). The CDR3 spells CSAPPTSSYNEQFF. The CDR3, as DNA: TGCAGTGCTCCCCCCACAAGCTCCTACAATGAGCAGTTCTTC.

Worth noting for this clonotype: At one end, the junction sequence differs from germline, possibly due to a read error. The chain carries TRBV3-1 and TRBJ1-2; TRBD1 is a possible D gene (6 bases). The CDR3 loop spans 16 amino acids. Germline loops: CDR1 LGHDT, CDR2 YNNKEL (reference sequence). CDR3 protein: CASSQADPGTPYGHTF. The CDR3 DNA reads as TGTGCCAGCAGCCAAGCGGATCCCGGGACACCTTATGGCCACACCTTC.

This clonotype has only a few counts. This chain connects TRBV29-1 to TRBJ1-2; D is undetermined. V was cut by 3 bases and J by 6 bases, with 2 bases left in between. This CDR3 comprises 9 residues. Germline loops: CDR1 SQVTM, CDR2 ANQGSEA. CDR3 sequence (DNA): TGCAGCGTTGATAATGGCTACACCTTC. Its protein product is CSVDNGYTF.

In its sample, this clonotype was seen a few times. V is TRBV15 and J is TRBJ2-4; D is unclear. The CDR3 sequence is 14 residues long. V lost 0 bases, J lost 1 base, and 4 bases lay in between. Germline lookup yields CDR1 LNHNV and CDR2 YYDKDF (reference sequence). The CDR3 here is CATSRDSAKNIQYF. Written as DNA, the CDR3 is TGTGCCACCAGCAGAGATTCCGCCAAAAACATTCAGTACTTC. The variable domain in full, with the rest retrieved from reference TRBV15 and TRBJ2-4, is DAMVIQNPRYQVTQFGKPVTLSCSQTLNHNVMYWYQQKSSQAPKLLFHYYDKDFNNEADTPDNFQSRRPNTSFCFLDIRSPGLGDTAMYLCATSRDSAKNIQYFGAGTRLSVL.

The chain recombines TRBV2 with TRBJ2-7; 8 nucleotides agree with TRBD2. J lost 3 bases, V lost 7 bases, and 5 bases had no gene match. The CDR3 length is 13 residues. CDR1 is SNHLY, CDR2 FYNNEI, per germline. Here the CDR3 reads CASTQTSGYEQYF. Here the CDR3 DNA reads TGTGCCAGCACCCAAACTAGCGGCTACGAGCAGTACTTC. The full variable domain, in which reference TRBV2 and TRBJ2-7 provide the parts outside the CDR3, is EPEVTQTPSHQVTQMGQEVILRCVPISNHLYFYWYRQILGQKVEFLVSFYNNEISEKSEIFDDQFSVERPDGSNFTLKIRSTKLEDSAMYFCASTQTSGYEQYFGPGTRLTVT.

The V gene is TRBV20-1, the J gene TRBJ2-4; 7 bases are a match to TRBD1. Germline lookup yields CDR1 DFQATT and CDR2 SNEGSKA (reference sequence). V shed 8 bases and J 8 bases; nucleotides not matched to a gene: 15. CDR3 size: 14 residues. CDR3: CSTYRQGEGYIQYF. In DNA, the CDR3 is TGCAGTACTTACAGACAGGGTGAAGGGTACATTCAGTACTTC.

This clonotype was counted between two and nine times. V is TRBV28 and J is TRBJ2-7; 8 nucleotides line up with TRBD1. The CDR3 has 12 amino acids. Germline CDR1 is MDHEN and CDR2 is SYDVKM. After removal of 4 bases from V and 7 bases from J, the junction contained 3 bases not matched to a gene. This CDR3 reads CASSWDRREQYF. DNA of the CDR3: TGTGCCAGCAGTTGGGACAGGAGGGAGCAGTACTTC.

The chain joins TRBV4-1 to TRBJ1-2; D remains unclear. The CDR3 has 14 amino acids. V was shortened by 1 base and J by 8 bases, with 14 bases between the two germline ends. Per germline, CDR1 MGHRA and CDR2 YSYEKL. CDR3 in DNA: TGCGCCAGCAGCCAAGCATCGCAGACTGGAGGCTACACCTTC. Translation: CASSQASQTGGYTF.

This rearrangement joins TRBV20-1 to TRBJ2-7, with 7 positions matching TRBD2. The CDR3 totals 14 residues. Germline V gives CDR1 DFQATT, CDR2 SNEGSKA (reference sequence). After removal of 4 bases from V and 0 bases from J, the junction contained 6 bases not matched to a gene. The CDR3 loop is CSANLAGSSYEQYF. CDR3 nucleotide sequence: TGCAGTGCTAATTTAGCGGGTAGCTCCTACGAGCAGTACTTC.

This clonotype was observed a few times. The chain combines TRBV4-3 with TRBJ2-3; the match to TRBD1 covers 7 bases. Germline-derived CDR1 and CDR2 are LGHNA and YSLEER. The CDR3 runs to 16 residues. V gave up 1 base and J gave up 4 bases; unmatched junction bases: 8. CDR3 residues: CASSQGGGVFADTQYF. In nucleotides, the CDR3 is TGCGCCAGCAGCCAAGGAGGGGGCGTGTTCGCAGATACGCAGTATTTT.

The genes are TRBV20-1 and TRBJ2-1; TRBD2 agrees at 7 bases. V shed 6 bases and J 5 bases; nucleotides not matched to a gene: 10. CDR3 size: 14 residues. Per the germline V gene, CDR1 is DFQATT and CDR2 is SNEGSKA (reference sequence). The CDR3 loop is CSAAWGGPNNEQFF. The CDR3 region has the DNA TGCAGTGCCGCCTGGGGGGGTCCTAACAATGAGCAGTTCTTC.

The chain employs TRBV5-6 and TRBJ1-2; D is undetermined. The V end lost 5 bases, the J end lost 4 bases, and 18 bases lay between the germline ends. The CDR3 has 15 residues. Germline V gene lookup returns CDR1 SGHDT and CDR2 YYEEEE. The CDR3 sequence: CASRYTGRYLYGYTF. CDR3 bases: TGTGCCAGCAGGTATACCGGGCGGTACCTCTATGGCTACACCTTC. Full variable domain (outside the CDR3, taken from reference TRBV5-6 and TRBJ1-2): DAGVTQSPTHLIKTRGQQVTLRCSPKSGHDTVSWYQQALGQGPQFIFQYYEEEERQRGNFPDRFSGHQFPNYSSELNVNALLLGDSALYLCASRYTGRYLYGYTFGSGTRLTVV.

CDR3 bases: TGTGCCAGCAGCTTAGCGGCGGCCAAAAACATTCAGTACTTC. This encodes CASSLAAAKNIQYF. V usage is TRBV7-2 and J usage is TRBJ2-4; D unresolved. The V and J ends lost 0 bases and 1 base respectively, with 4 bases between them. This CDR3 has 14 residues. Germline V gives CDR1 SGHTA, CDR2 FQGNSA.

The chain recombines TRBV10-2 with TRBJ2-4; no clear D. The better agreement between TRBJ2-7 and the DNA end casts doubt on the J call. Germline assignment: CDR1 WSHSY and CDR2 SAAADI. The CDR3 has 13 amino acids. The CDR3 sequence: CASSGPPTYEQYF. The DNA of the CDR3 is TGCGCCAGCAGTGGTCCGCCGACCTACGAGCAGTACTTC.

The chain recombines TRBV5-1 with TRBJ2-1; TRBD1 is a possible D gene (6 bases). Trimming stripped 0 bases from V and 7 bases from J, with 14 bases between. Germline V CDR1 and CDR2: SGHRS, YFSETQ. This CDR3 contains 15 residues. CDR3 protein: CASSLAPDSANEQFF. CDR3 nucleotides: TGCGCCAGCAGCTTGGCCCCGGACAGTGCTAATGAGCAGTTCTTC. The variable domain in full, completed from reference TRBV5-1 and TRBJ2-1, reads KAGVTQTPRYLIKTRGQQVTLSCSPISGHRSVSWYQQTPGQGLQFLFEYFSETQRNKGNFPGRFSGRQFSNSRSEMNVSTLELGDSALYLCASSLAPDSANEQFFGPGTRLTVL.

The chain couples TRBV4-1 to TRBJ2-7; 7 nucleotides match TRBD2. The trim removed 1 base at V and 2 bases at J, leaving 8 bases unmatched. The CDR3 runs to 16 residues. Germline lookup yields CDR1 MGHRA and CDR2 YSYEKL. CDR3 amino acids: CASSQGYIAGAYEQYF. In nucleotides, the CDR3 is TGCGCCAGCAGCCAAGGCTACATAGCGGGCGCCTACGAGCAGTACTTC.

This clonotype showed up just a few times. The chain's CDR3 is CSVLGRTGLDTEAFF. The CDR3 DNA reads TGCAGCGTTCTCGGTAGGACAGGGCTGGACACTGAAGCTTTCTTT. This chain links TRBV29-1 with TRBJ1-1; the match to TRBD1 covers 8 bases. V shed 5 bases and J 3 bases; nucleotides not matched to a gene: 11. This CDR3 contains 15 residues. Per the germline V gene, CDR1 is SQVTM and CDR2 is ANQGSEA. The full variable domain, rest sourced from reference TRBV29-1 and TRBJ1-1, is SAVISQKPSRDICQRGTSLTIQCQVDSQVTMMFWYRQQPGQSLTLIATANQGSEATYESGFVIDKFPISRPNLTFSTLTVSNMSPEDSSIYLCSVLGRTGLDTEAFFGQGTRLTVV.

This clonotype was seen a handful of times. This chain joins TRBV18 and TRBJ2-7, with D hard to call. Germline assignment: CDR1 KGHSH and CDR2 LQKENI. Between the trimmed V and J ends, which lost 5 bases and 1 base, there was a span of 6 bases. The CDR3 has 12 amino acids. The CDR3 here is CASSEASYEQYF. DNA for the CDR3: TGTGCCAGCTCAGAGGCATCCTACGAGCAGTACTTC.

The rearrangement uses TRBV7-2 and TRBJ2-3; 11 nucleotides line up with TRBD1. Germline V lookup: CDR1 SGHTA, CDR2 FQGNSA. The CDR3 contains 15 residues. V shed 3 bases, J shed 4 bases, and the junction held 3 bases outside the gene matches. Here the CDR3 DNA reads TGTGCCAGCAGCTTGGACAGGGGGCGGGCAGATACGCAGTATTTT. This codes for CASSLDRGRADTQYF.